One and the same sample provided the 27 T cell receptor beta chains below, sequenced in a study of blood T cell repertoires in COVID-19. Libraries were prepared by immunoSEQ multiplex PCR; TCRdb keeps only in-frame clonotypes and omits some of them. The sample shows 62,000 or so clones, 70% to 90% of them seen only once. Specimen: peripheral blood. These receptors originate from a woman aged 55-70 years with acute or convalescent COVID-19.

The rearrangement uses TRBV30 and TRBJ1-5; TRBD1 might be the D (5 bases). Trimming removed 0 bases from V and 2 bases from J, with 11 bases in between. CDR1 and CDR2 (germline): GTSNPN, SVGIG (reference sequence). The CDR3 has 15 residues. The CDR3 DNA is TGTGCCTGGAGTGTTCAGGGTCGAGGCAATCAGCCCCAGCATTTT. Protein sequence: CAWSVQGRGNQPQHF.

V gene TRBV3-1 (or the pseudogene TRBV3-2) combines with J gene TRBJ2-5; 8 bases line up with TRBD2. This CDR3 is 14 amino acids long. Germline CDR1 LGHDT, CDR2 YNNKEL (reference sequence). J lost 2 bases, V lost 4 bases, and 3 bases had no gene match. The CDR3 sequence is CASSRAGVQETQYF. In DNA form, the CDR3 reads TGTGCCAGCAGCCGAGCGGGAGTTCAAGAGACCCAGTACTTC.

J is TRBJ1-6 and V is TRBV19; no firm D call. Germline V gene data show CDR1 as LNHDA and CDR2 as SQIVND (reference sequence). V was clipped by 9 bases and J by 0 bases, with 9 bases between them. The CDR3 totals 14 residues. The DNA for the CDR3 is TGTGCCAGCGGTACGAGCTCCTATAATTCACCCCTCCACTTT. Amino acids: CASGTSSYNSPLHF.

The chain uses TRBV7-2 and TRBJ2-7; D perhaps matches TRBD2 (6 bases). CDR1 and CDR2 from the germline V gene are SGHTA and FQGNSA. With 5 bases removed from V and 3 bases from J, the gap between germline ends came to 11 bases. The CDR3 consists of 13 residues. For the CDR3, the DNA is TGTGCCAGCAGCGACGGGAGACTCTACGAGCAGTACTTC. Its translation: CASSDGRLYEQYF.

The CDR3 is CASSLTGNQPQHF. The CDR3 nucleotides read TGTGCCAGCAGCCTCACGGGCAATCAGCCCCAGCATTTT. This chain links TRBV3-1 (or the pseudogene TRBV3-2) with TRBJ1-5, with no clear D. The V gene's germline CDR1 is LGHDT and CDR2 YNNKEL (reference sequence). With 4 bases removed from V and 2 bases from J, the gap between germline ends came to 6 bases. The CDR3 has 13 amino acids.

The chain joins TRBV7-9 to TRBJ2-5; the D gene is possibly TRBD2 (7 bases). The V end lost 6 bases, the J end lost 7 bases, and 18 bases lay between the germline ends. Germline assignment: CDR1 SEHNR and CDR2 FQNEAQ (reference sequence). The CDR3 totals 14 residues. The CDR3 bases are TGTGCCAGCAGGCCAACGGGGGGCCAGGGGACCCAGTACTTC. Translation gives CASRPTGGQGTQYF.

This rearrangement joins TRBV11-3 to TRBJ2-1; the D gene is possibly TRBD1 (6 bases). Germline V lookup: CDR1 SGHNT, CDR2 YENEEA. The V and J ends lost 6 bases and 7 bases respectively, with 19 bases between them. The CDR3 covers 15 residues. CDR3 DNA: TGTGCCAGCAGTCGAACAGGGTCTCGGGGTAATGAGCAGTTCTTC. This codes for CASSRTGSRGNEQFF.

The chain carries TRBV5-6 and TRBJ2-3; 10 bases align to TRBD2. CDR1 is SGHDT, CDR2 YYEEEE, per germline. The junction had 5 bases not matched to a gene; V was cut back by 1 base and J by 0 bases. The CDR3 extends over 17 amino acids. CDR3: CASSLRQTSGSTDTQYF. The DNA for the CDR3 is TGTGCCAGCAGCTTGCGGCAGACTAGCGGGAGCACAGATACGCAGTATTTT.

The rearrangement uses TRBV3-1 (or the pseudogene TRBV3-2) and TRBJ2-1; 11 bases fit TRBD2. The CDR3 totals 21 residues. CDR1 and CDR2 from the germline V gene are LGHDT and YNNKEL (reference sequence). J lost 0 bases, V lost 6 bases, and 19 bases had no gene match. The CDR3, as DNA: TGTGCCAGCAGTAGTACTCCGGGACTAGCGGTTGGGGTCGGCTCCTACAATGAGCAGTTCTTC. It translates to CASSSTPGLAVGVGSYNEQFF.

This sequence joins TRBV28 and TRBJ1-2; 8 positions agree with TRBD1. Germline CDR1 is MDHEN and CDR2 is SYDVKM. V lost 2 bases to trimming and J lost 1 base; unmatched junction nucleotides: 0. This CDR3 has 14 amino acids. The CDR3 is CASSLGQGNYGYTF. The CDR3 DNA sequence: TGTGCCAGCAGTTTAGGACAGGGTAACTATGGCTACACCTTC.

The chain links TRBV6-6 to TRBJ2-7, with 7 nucleotides matching TRBD1. The CDR3 has 15 residues. Germline V lookup: CDR1 MNHNY, CDR2 SVGAGI (reference sequence). Trimming took 6 bases from V and 5 from J; bases not matched to a gene: 13. The CDR3 spells CASSSQTGLSDEQYF. The DNA of the CDR3 is TGTGCCAGCAGCTCTCAGACAGGGCTGTCCGACGAGCAGTACTTC.

CDR3 DNA: TGTGCCAGCTCACCACCCACAGGGACTGGCTACACCTTC. Protein product: CASSPPTGTGYTF. The chain has TRBV18 and TRBJ1-2; maybe TRBD1 (6 bases). Trimming stripped 0 bases from V and 7 bases from J, with 9 bases between. There are 13 residues in the CDR3. The germline V gene has CDR1 KGHSH and CDR2 LQKENI. The variable domain in full, completed from reference TRBV18 and TRBJ1-2, reads NAGVMQNPRHLVRRRGQEARLRCSPMKGHSHVYWYRQLPEEGLKFMVYLQKENIIDESGMPKERFSAEFPKEGPSILRIQQVVRGDSAAYFCASSPPTGTGYTFGSGTRLTVV.

In DNA, the CDR3 is TGTGCCAGCAGTGTTAACCGGGACAGGGCTTACAATGAGCAGTTCTTC. It is translated as CASSVNRDRAYNEQFF. This chain joins TRBV6-1 and TRBJ2-1, with 9 bases lining up with TRBD1. Germline V gene lookup returns CDR1 MNHNS and CDR2 SASEGT. Germline trimming cut 4 bases from V and 4 bases from J; bases unmatched to any gene: 8. The CDR3 spans 16 residues.

The chain uses TRBV11-2 and TRBJ1-2; D is uncertain. CDR1 is SGHAT, CDR2 FQNNGV, per germline. CDR3 length: 13 amino acids. With 8 bases removed from V and 5 bases from J, the gap between germline ends came to 15 bases. CDR3 amino acids: CASQRGLEYGYTF. In DNA form, the CDR3 reads TGTGCCAGCCAGCGTGGTCTAGAGTATGGCTACACCTTC.

The chain carries TRBV5-1 and TRBJ2-2; TRBD1 might be the D (6 bases). V was cut by 2 bases and J by 3 bases, with 14 bases left in between. CDR3 length: 16 amino acids. Germline loops: CDR1 SGHRS, CDR2 YFSETQ. The CDR3: CASSFQQGRDTGELFF. The DNA of the CDR3 is TGCGCCAGCAGCTTTCAACAGGGTAGGGACACCGGGGAGCTGTTTTTT.

This chain connects TRBV10-2 to TRBJ2-7; 7 positions agree with TRBD1. The V gene's germline CDR1 is WSHSY and CDR2 SAAADI. The CDR3 length is 12 residues. The junction had 3 bases not matched to a gene; V was cut back by 8 bases and J by 2 bases. The CDR3: CASAGTAYEQYF. CDR3 coding DNA: TGCGCCAGCGCCGGGACAGCCTACGAGCAGTACTTC.

The chain links TRBV5-1 to TRBJ1-6; D gene ambiguous. CDR1 and CDR2 from the germline V gene are SGHRS and YFSETQ. The CDR3 runs 16 residues. The V gene lost 0 bases and the J gene lost 0 bases, with 7 bases spanning the gap. The CDR3 nucleotides read TGCGCCAGCAGCTTGGGTGGGAGCTCCTATAATTCACCCCTCCACTTT. Translation gives CASSLGGSSYNSPLHF. Full variable domain (rest looked up from reference TRBV5-1 and TRBJ1-6): KAGVTQTPRYLIKTRGQQVTLSCSPISGHRSVSWYQQTPGQGLQFLFEYFSETQRNKGNFPGRFSGRQFSNSRSEMNVSTLELGDSALYLCASSLGGSSYNSPLHFGNGTRLTVT.

V is TRBV19 and J is TRBJ1-5; the D gene is possibly TRBD1 (5 bases). The germline V and J ends were trimmed by 1 base and 6 bases, with 13 bases remaining between them. There are 15 residues in the CDR3. Germline loops: CDR1 LNHDA, CDR2 SQIVND (reference sequence). The CDR3, as DNA: TGTGCCAGTAGTATAGCTTGGCAGGGCGGTCAGCCCCAGCATTTT. Amino acid sequence: CASSIAWQGGQPQHF.

The V call is TRBV28, the J call TRBJ1-2; D is possibly TRBD1 (5 bases). The CDR3 extends over 15 amino acids. Trimming removed 6 bases from V and 8 bases from J, with 22 bases in between. The germline CDR1 and CDR2 sequences are MDHEN and SYDVKM. CDR3 sequence (DNA): TGTGCCAGCAGCTCCCTGGCAGGGCCCGGAGAGGGCTACACCTTC. Its protein product is CASSSLAGPGEGYTF.

The J gene is TRBJ2-1, the V gene TRBV29-1; 11 nucleotides align to TRBD2. The germline gives CDR1 SQVTM, CDR2 ANQGSEA. Losses at the gene ends were 4 bases for V and 10 bases for J; bases not matched to a gene: 9. The CDR3 has 14 residues. The DNA for the CDR3 is TGCAGCGTTGTGGGGTCTAGCGGGGGGAACGAGCAGTTCTTC. Translation: CSVVGSSGGNEQFF.

The rearrangement links TRBV4-2 to TRBJ2-1; 11 bases map to TRBD2. The CDR3 extends over 15 amino acids. CDR1 is LGHNA, CDR2 YNFKEQ, per germline. The V segment lost 6 bases and the J segment 4 bases; nucleotides outside the gene matches: 5. CDR3 DNA: TGTGCCAGCAGGACCTTAGCGGGGGGGTACAATGAGCAGTTCTTC. Its protein is CASRTLAGGYNEQFF.

This chain links TRBV10-3 with TRBJ2-7; the match to TRBD1 covers 9 bases. V dropped 5 bases and J dropped 6; count of bases not matched to a gene: 5. This CDR3 has 13 amino acids. CDR1 is ENHRY, CDR2 SYGVKD, per germline. The CDR3 sequence: CAISPGTGFEQYF. The CDR3 region has the DNA TGTGCCATCAGTCCCGGGACAGGGTTCGAGCAGTACTTC.

This chain joins TRBV19 and TRBJ2-7; 11 nucleotides align to TRBD2. J lost 3 bases, V lost 5 bases, and 6 bases had no gene match. Germline CDR1 reads LNHDA; CDR2 reads SQIVND (reference sequence). The CDR3 consists of 15 residues. The CDR3 region has the DNA TGTGCCAGTAGTCATAGCGGGGGGGACATCTACGAGCAGTACTTC. This sequence encodes CASSHSGGDIYEQYF.

The gene calls are TRBV25-1 and TRBJ1-6, with D hard to call. The CDR3 totals 17 residues. The V and J ends lost 1 base and 9 bases respectively, with 19 bases between them. Germline V lookup: CDR1 MGHDK, CDR2 SYGVNS. CDR3 region: CASSEFRGGVIGSPLHF. The CDR3 DNA follows: TGTGCCAGCAGTGAATTCCGGGGAGGTGTCATTGGTTCACCCCTCCACTTT.

This clone has just a few counts. This chain's CDR3 is CASRAEGQGIYGYTF. The DNA of the CDR3 is TGTGCCAGCAGAGCTGAGGGACAGGGAATCTATGGCTACACCTTC. This sequence joins TRBV2 and TRBJ1-2; 9 positions agree with TRBD1. The CDR3 extends over 15 amino acids. Germline lookup yields CDR1 SNHLY and CDR2 FYNNEI. V gave up 6 bases and J gave up 4 bases; unmatched junction bases: 9. The variable domain in full, completed from reference TRBV2 and TRBJ1-2, reads EPEVTQTPSHQVTQMGQEVILRCVPISNHLYFYWYRQILGQKVEFLVSFYNNEISEKSEIFDDQFSVERPDGSNFTLKIRSTKLEDSAMYFCASRAEGQGIYGYTFGSGTRLTVV.

The genes are TRBV7-3 and TRBJ2-3; 8 bases agree with TRBD2. J lost 6 bases, V lost 2 bases, and 4 bases had no gene match. From germline, CDR1 is SGHTA and CDR2 FQGTGA. The CDR3 has 14 amino acids. CDR3 nucleotides: TGTGCCAGCAGCTTAGGGACTAGTGGGGATACGCAGTATTTT. Its protein is CASSLGTSGDTQYF.

In its sample, this clone was seen once. This sequence joins TRBV9 and TRBJ1-6; 8 positions match TRBD1. Trimming cost V 3 bases and J 10 bases; bases outside gene matches: 3. This CDR3 comprises 13 residues. Germline CDR1 reads SGDLS; CDR2 reads YYNGEE. CDR3 sequence (DNA): TGTGCCAGCAGCGAGGGACAGGCCTCACCCCTCCACTTT. Translation: CASSEGQASPLHF.